The rows below give T cell receptor beta chains drawn from one sample of a study of T-cell memory formation after mild COVID-19. TCRdb reprocessed the 5' RACE reads with MiXCR, giving one entry per CDR3 protein. The data show 40,000 to 45,000 distinct CDR3 sequences, 6% to 9.5% seen once. Material for sequencing was PBMCs or a T cell subset sorted from them (not recorded which). The receptor set was obtained from a man younger than 35 who had mild COVID-19 (a few samples of this study predate the infection). Cell type and time point are not known. Each CDR3 is given with its conserved first and last residue. The order of the fields is D gene, J gene, V gene, CDR3 protein. The D gene is left open where the match is weak.

NA TRBJ2-3 TRBV5-1 CASSGDSRRDTQYF
TRBD1 TRBJ1-1 TRBV4-1 CASSQLFQNFRDSLLNTEAFF
TRBD1 TRBJ2-3 TRBV4-1 CASSRTGDTDTQYF
NA TRBJ2-1 TRBV7-2 CASSLMGEDEQFF
NA TRBJ2-1 TRBV20-1 CSARSTGRDERFF
TRBD2 TRBJ2-5 TRBV20-1 CSANGGGARRQETQYF
TRBD1 TRBJ2-1 TRBV7-9 CASSLGQDRGLQFF
NA TRBJ1-6 TRBV9 CASSARWGDSPLHF
NA TRBJ2-5 TRBV24-1 CATSDSQETQYF
NA TRBJ2-1 TRBV4-3 CASSPSYGNNEQFF
NA TRBJ2-3 TRBV27 CASSLRDNKDTQYF
TRBD1 TRBJ1-6 TRBV4-3 CASSGGLGQGNSPLHF
NA TRBJ2-7 TRBV5-6 CASSLVNIREQYF
NA TRBJ1-2 TRBV5-1 CASSLTLNYGYTF
NA TRBJ1-5 TRBV20-1 CSATRAGGDQPQHF
NA TRBJ2-7 TRBV4-1 CASSHSQVYEQYF
NA TRBJ2-5 TRBV12-3/TRBV12-4 CASSPRAGIKAEETQYF
TRBD1 TRBJ2-5 TRBV5-1 CASSLGTVVQETQYF
NA TRBJ1-1 TRBV7-8 CASSFQTVLEAFF
NA TRBJ1-1 TRBV3-1 CASSPPGGGSTEAFF
NA TRBJ1-1 TRBV7-2 CASSFGGVTEAFF
TRBD1 TRBJ2-3 TRBV5-1 CASSGGQGAGDTQYF
TRBD1 TRBJ1-2 TRBV29-1 CSVEGSGGGYTF
TRBD1 TRBJ1-1 TRBV4-1 CASSRKELLGGQGYLNTEAFF
NA TRBJ2-3 TRBV5-1 CASSLGPTSTDTQYF
NA TRBJ2-5 TRBV6-2/TRBV6-3 CASSYMETQYF
TRBD2 TRBJ2-2 TRBV9 CASSLGLAGYTGELFF
NA TRBJ2-3 TRBV29-1 CSVGGSHTQYF
TRBD1 TRBJ2-3 TRBV20-1 CSAPSGQGSTDTQYF